This T cell receptor beta chain was retrieved from a study of blood T cells in healthy people across ages. Notes on this clonotype: The antigen is not known.

Together with a sample-barcoded 5' primer, a J-beta primer mix was included in a second PCR lasting about 6 to 11 cycles. TCRdb re-analysed the 5' RACE reads in MiXCR, keeping a single row per CDR3 protein. This table holds more than 900,000 distinct CDR3 sequences, about 25% found once. Germline-derived CDR1 and CDR2 are MNHNS and SASEGT. This CDR3 has 17 residues. V was trimmed by 4 bases and J by 0 bases, leaving 17 bases between them. General study points: PBMCs left unsorted prevented a conclusive naive versus antigen-experienced comparison.

This same sample was also part of a study on T cells of mothers and their children.

Sample: blood. The chain uses TRBV6-1 and TRBJ2-3; D unresolved. This sequence originates from a girl between 2 and 10 years old in good health. Written as DNA, the CDR3 is TGTGCCAGCAGTGTAGTTTTGGGGTACACTAGCACAGATACGCAGTATTTT. Amino acids: CASSVVLGYTSTDTQYF.